These 8 T cell receptor beta chains were all obtained from the same sample, sequenced in a study of CD8+ T cells in alopecia areata. cDNA serving as the sequencing template came from extracted, reverse transcribed RNA. Data came from immunoSEQ multiplex PCR; TCRdb stores just in-frame clones and leaves some out. Of about 130,000 clones listed, around 50% were seen once; the top ten hold 3.5% to 5%. The source was CD4+ T cells sorted from blood, collected at week 0. Receptor source: a human donor with alopecia areata.

V is TRBV5-1 and J is TRBJ2-1, with a weak D call TRBD2 (5 bases). The V gene lost 5 bases and the J gene lost 1 base, with 16 bases spanning the gap. The CDR3 extends over 16 amino acids. Germline CDR1 reads SGHRS; CDR2 reads YFSETQ. The CDR3 protein is CASSFSAVGSYNEQFF. Here the CDR3 DNA reads TGCGCCAGCAGTTTTTCAGCGGTGGGATCCTACAATGAGCAGTTCTTC.

The rearrangement joins TRBV2 to TRBJ2-6, with a possible D match to TRBD1 (7 bases). Per germline, CDR1 SNHLY and CDR2 FYNNEI. Trimming removed 3 bases from V and 0 bases from J, with 18 bases in between. The CDR3 is 19 amino acids. The CDR3 region has the DNA TGTGCCAGCAGTGAGGAAGCAGGGGGGTTTGTCTCTGGGGCCAACGTCCTGACTTTC. Amino acid sequence: CASSEEAGGFVSGANVLTF.

The chain joins TRBV27 to TRBJ1-1; TRBD1 agrees at 7 bases. The junction had 6 bases not matched to a gene; V was cut back by 2 bases and J by 6 bases. Germline-derived CDR1 and CDR2 are MNHEY and SMNVEV (reference sequence). The CDR3 spans 14 residues. CDR3 protein: CASSLGGGNAEAFF. The CDR3 coding sequence is TGTGCCAGCAGTTTAGGAGGGGGCAACGCTGAAGCTTTCTTT.

A few counts support this clone. The chain recombines TRBV29-1 with TRBJ2-7; a possible D gene is TRBD2 (5 bases). The CDR3 runs to 14 residues. Germline CDR1 reads SQVTM; CDR2 reads ANQGSEA. V was cut by 5 bases and J by 7 bases, with 21 bases left in between. The CDR3: CSVRDSAGYGEQYF. In nucleotides, the CDR3 is TGCAGCGTTCGGGATAGTGCTGGCTACGGGGAGCAGTACTTC.

This clone was seen a handful of times. The chain uses TRBV7-2 and TRBJ2-2; possibly TRBD1 or TRBD2 for D (5 bases each). CDR3 length: 16 residues. V was clipped by 7 bases and J by 2 bases, with 17 bases between them. Germline V CDR1 and CDR2: SGHTA, FQGNSA. CDR3 protein: CASIPTRDGNTGELFF. In nucleotides, the CDR3 is TGTGCCAGCATCCCGACCCGGGACGGAAACACCGGGGAGCTGTTTTTT.

This chain joins TRBV5-1 and TRBJ2-7, with 7 positions matching TRBD2. V gave up 0 bases and J gave up 6 bases; unmatched junction bases: 9. CDR3 length equals 15 residues. CDR1 and CDR2 from the germline V gene are SGHRS and YFSETQ. CDR3 in DNA: TGCGCCAGCAGCTTGGGGCCTAGCGGCGTAAGCGAGCAGTACTTC. This sequence encodes CASSLGPSGVSEQYF.

In this sample, this clone turned up once. DNA of the CDR3: TGTGCCAGCAGCTTATACGGAACAGATAGCAATCAGCCCCAGCATTTT. Translating gives CASSLYGTDSNQPQHF. The genes are TRBV7-2 and TRBJ1-5; D call uncertain. Trimming stripped 2 bases from V and 0 bases from J, with 11 bases between. The CDR3 spans 16 residues. The germline V gene encodes CDR1 SGHTA and CDR2 FQGNSA. The full variable domain, completed using reference TRBV7-2 and TRBJ1-5, is GAGVSQSPSNKVTEKGKDVELRCDPISGHTALYWYRQSLGQGLEFLIYFQGNSAPDKSGLPSDRFSAERTGGSVSTLTIQRTQQEDSAVYLCASSLYGTDSNQPQHFGDGTRLSIL.

There are a few counts of this clone. This chain connects TRBV6-6 to TRBJ1-2, with 8 bases lining up with TRBD1. This CDR3 spans 11 amino acids. Losses at the gene ends were 5 bases for V and 8 bases for J; bases not matched to a gene: 1. Germline V gene data show CDR1 as MNHNY and CDR2 as SVGAGI (reference sequence). The CDR3 is CASSRQGGYTF. The CDR3, as DNA: TGTGCCAGCAGTCGACAGGGGGGCTACACCTTC.